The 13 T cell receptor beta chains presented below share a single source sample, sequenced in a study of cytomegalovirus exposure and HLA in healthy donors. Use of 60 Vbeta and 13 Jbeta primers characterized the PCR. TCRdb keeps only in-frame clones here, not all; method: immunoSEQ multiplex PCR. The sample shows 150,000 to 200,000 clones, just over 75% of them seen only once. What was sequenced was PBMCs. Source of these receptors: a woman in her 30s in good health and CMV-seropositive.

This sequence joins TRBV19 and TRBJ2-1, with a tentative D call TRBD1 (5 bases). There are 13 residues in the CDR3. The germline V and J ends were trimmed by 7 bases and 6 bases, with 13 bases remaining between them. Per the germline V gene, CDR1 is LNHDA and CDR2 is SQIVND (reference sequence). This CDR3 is CASTTSRGNEQFF. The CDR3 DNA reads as TGTGCCAGTACCACAAGTAGGGGCAATGAGCAGTTCTTC.

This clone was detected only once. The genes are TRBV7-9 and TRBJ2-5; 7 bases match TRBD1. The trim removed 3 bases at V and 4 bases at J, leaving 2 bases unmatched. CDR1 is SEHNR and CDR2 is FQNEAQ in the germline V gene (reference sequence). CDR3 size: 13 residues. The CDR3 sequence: CASSFYRGETQYF. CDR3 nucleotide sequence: TGTGCCAGCAGCTTTTACAGGGGAGAGACCCAGTACTTC.

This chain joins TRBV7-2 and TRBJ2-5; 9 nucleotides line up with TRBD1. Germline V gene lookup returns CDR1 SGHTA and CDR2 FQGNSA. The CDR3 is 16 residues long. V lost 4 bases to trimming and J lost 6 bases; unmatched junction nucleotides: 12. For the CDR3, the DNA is TGTGCCAGCAGCTACGGCCGGGACAGGGTTATCAAGACCCAGTACTTC. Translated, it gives CASSYGRDRVIKTQYF.

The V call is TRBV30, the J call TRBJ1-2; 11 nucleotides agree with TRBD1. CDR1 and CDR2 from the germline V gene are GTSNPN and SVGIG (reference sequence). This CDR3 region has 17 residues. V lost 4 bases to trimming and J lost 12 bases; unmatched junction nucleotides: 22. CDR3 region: CAWIRKGQGARLSEDTF. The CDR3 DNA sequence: TGTGCCTGGATCCGAAAAGGACAGGGGGCTCGTTTGAGTGAGGACACCTTC. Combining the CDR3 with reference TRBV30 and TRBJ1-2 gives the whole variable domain SQTIHQWPATLVQPVGSPLSLECTVEGTSNPNLYWYRQAAGRGLQLLFYSVGIGQISSEVPQNLSASRPQDRQFILSSKKLLLSDSGFYLCAWIRKGQGARLSEDTFGSGTRLTVV.

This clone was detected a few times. The CDR3 here is CASSSLTEAFF. DNA of the CDR3: TGTGCCAGCAGCTCACTGACTGAAGCTTTCTTT. The chain combines TRBV5-4 with TRBJ1-1; D not certain. The V and J ends lost 3 bases and 5 bases respectively, with 5 bases between them. Per germline, CDR1 SGHNT and CDR2 YYREEE (reference sequence). The CDR3 has 11 amino acids.

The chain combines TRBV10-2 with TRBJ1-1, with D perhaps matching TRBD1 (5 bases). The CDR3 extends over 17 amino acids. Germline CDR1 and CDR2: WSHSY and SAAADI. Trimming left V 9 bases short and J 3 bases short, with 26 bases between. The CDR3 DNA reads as TGCGCCAGTTTCGGGGGGACGGACGGGAAGGTTTACACTGAAGCTTTCTTT. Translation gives CASFGGTDGKVYTEAFF.

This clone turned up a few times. CDR3 sequence reads: CASSLENENIQYF. DNA of the CDR3: TGTGCCAGCAGCTTGGAGAATGAGAACATTCAGTACTTC. The J gene is TRBJ2-4, the V gene TRBV5-6; D unresolved. In germline, CDR1 is SGHDT, CDR2 YYEEEE. The CDR3 has 13 residues. V was trimmed by 0 bases and J by 7 bases, leaving 8 bases between them.

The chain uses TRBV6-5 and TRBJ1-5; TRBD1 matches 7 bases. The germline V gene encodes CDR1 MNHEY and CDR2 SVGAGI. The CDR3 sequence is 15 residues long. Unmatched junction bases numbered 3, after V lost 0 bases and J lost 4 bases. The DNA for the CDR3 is TGTGCCAGCAGTTACTCCACAGGGGAAAATCAGCCCCAGCATTTT. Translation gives CASSYSTGENQPQHF.

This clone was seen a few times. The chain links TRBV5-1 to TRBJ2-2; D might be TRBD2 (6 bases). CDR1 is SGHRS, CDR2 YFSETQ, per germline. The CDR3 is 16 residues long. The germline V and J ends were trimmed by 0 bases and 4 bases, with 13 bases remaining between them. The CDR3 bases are TGCGCCAGCAGCTTGGACGCGGGGTTGGCCACCGGGGAGCTGTTTTTT. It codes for CASSLDAGLATGELFF.

The CDR3 DNA reads as TGTGCAAGTCGCCTTGGGGCAGCCAGACTCTCTGGGGCCAACGTCCTGACTTTC. It translates to CASRLGAARLSGANVLTF. The chain has TRBV12-2 and TRBJ2-6; the table names TRBD1, a call not compared with the DNA. TRBV12-2 is flagged as a pseudogene. This CDR3 is built from 18 residues.

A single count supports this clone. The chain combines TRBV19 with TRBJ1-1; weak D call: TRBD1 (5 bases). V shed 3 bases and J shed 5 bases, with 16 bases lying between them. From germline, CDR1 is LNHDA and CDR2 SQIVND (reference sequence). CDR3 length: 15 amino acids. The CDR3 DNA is TGTGCCAGTAGTATTGGGGGGTGGGGATCGACTGAAGCTTTCTTT. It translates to CASSIGGWGSTEAFF.

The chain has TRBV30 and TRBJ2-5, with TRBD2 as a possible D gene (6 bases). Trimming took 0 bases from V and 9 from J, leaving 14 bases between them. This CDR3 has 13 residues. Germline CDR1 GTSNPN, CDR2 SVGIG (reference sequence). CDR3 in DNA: TGTGCCTGGAGTGTAGGGACTGGCCGTCCCCAGTACTTC. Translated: CAWSVGTGRPQYF.

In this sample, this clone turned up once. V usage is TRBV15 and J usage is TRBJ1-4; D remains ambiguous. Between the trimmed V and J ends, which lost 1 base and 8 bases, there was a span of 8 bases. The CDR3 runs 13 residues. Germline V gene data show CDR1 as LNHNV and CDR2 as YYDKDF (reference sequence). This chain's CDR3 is CATSRGTWEKLFF. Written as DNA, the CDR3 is TGTGCCACCAGCAGAGGGACTTGGGAAAAACTGTTTTTT.